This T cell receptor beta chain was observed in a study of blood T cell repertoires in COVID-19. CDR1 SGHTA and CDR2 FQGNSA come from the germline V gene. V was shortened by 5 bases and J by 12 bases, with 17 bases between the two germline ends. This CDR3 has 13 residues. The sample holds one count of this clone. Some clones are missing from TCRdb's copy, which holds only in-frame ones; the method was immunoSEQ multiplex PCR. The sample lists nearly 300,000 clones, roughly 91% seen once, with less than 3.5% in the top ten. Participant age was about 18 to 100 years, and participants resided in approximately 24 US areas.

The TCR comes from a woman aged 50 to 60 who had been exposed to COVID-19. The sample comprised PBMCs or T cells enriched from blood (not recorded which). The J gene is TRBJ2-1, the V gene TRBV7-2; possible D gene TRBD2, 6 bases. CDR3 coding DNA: TGTGCCAGCAGCGCGTTATTCCGGGACTCGCAGTTCTTC. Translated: CASSALFRDSQFF. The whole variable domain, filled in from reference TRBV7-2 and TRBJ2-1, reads GAGVSQSPSNKVTEKGKDVELRCDPISGHTALYWYRQSLGQGLEFLIYFQGNSAPDKSGLPSDRFSAERTGGSVSTLTIQRTQQEDSAVYLCASSALFRDSQFFGPGTRLTVL.